Presented here are 7 T cell receptor beta chains from one specimen sequenced in a study of cytomegalovirus exposure and HLA in healthy donors (dated by TCRdb to the late 2010s). The library was generated by the immunoSEQ multiplex PCR assay. For the multiplex PCR, a mixture combining 60 forward primers for TCR Vbeta segments and 13 reverse primers for TCR Jbeta segments was used. The table was pulled from immuneACCESS by TCRdb, which kept in-frame rearrangements only. Such tables lose some clones; where checked, under half of the loss comes from unresolved V genes, and the rest has no known cause. The sample yields approximately 110,000 clones; approximately 15% were counted once. The top ten hold 1.9% of the sample. The specimen sequenced was PBMCs. These receptors were taken from a woman under 30 in good health and CMV-seronegative.

This chain connects TRBV4-3 to TRBJ2-7; tentative D call: TRBD1 (5 bases). The CDR3 spans 15 residues. The V end lost 4 bases, the J end lost 3 bases, and 16 bases lay between the germline ends. Germline V gene lookup returns CDR1 LGHNA and CDR2 YSLEER. CDR3 region: CASSPWQGSNYEQYF. The CDR3 DNA reads as TGCGCCAGCAGCCCTTGGCAGGGCAGCAACTACGAGCAGTACTTC.

The chain employs TRBV9 and TRBJ1-5, with D hard to call. The germline CDR1 and CDR2 sequences are SGDLS and YYNGEE. This CDR3 has 14 residues. V dropped 0 bases and J dropped 5 bases, with 9 bases sitting between them. CDR3 protein: CASSVGDGDQPQHF. CDR3 in DNA: TGTGCCAGCAGCGTAGGAGATGGTGATCAGCCCCAGCATTTT.

This clone has a handful of counts. The chain links TRBV9 to TRBJ1-1; D call uncertain. The V end lost 0 bases, the J end lost 2 bases, and 11 bases lay between the germline ends. The CDR3 consists of 15 residues. Looked up from germline, CDR1 is SGDLS and CDR2 is YYNGEE. CDR3 nucleotide sequence: TGTGCCAGCAGCGTAGGTTCTAGTCTAAACACTGAAGCTTTCTTT. It specifies CASSVGSSLNTEAFF.

Turning to this clone: One junction end disagrees with the germline gene, perhaps due to a read error. The rearrangement uses TRBV6-5 and TRBJ2-5; D unclear. CDR1 is MNHEY and CDR2 is SVGAGI in the germline V gene. The CDR3 has 14 amino acids. The DNA for the CDR3 is TGTGCCAGCAGTTCCGACCGGTACCAAGAGGCCCAGTACTTC. Its protein is CASSSDRYQEAQYF.

The chain uses TRBV29-1 and TRBJ1-2; 7 bases agree with TRBD1. With 1 base clipped from V and 4 bases from J, the junction kept 6 bases outside the gene matches. This CDR3 has 14 residues. Germline V gene lookup returns CDR1 SQVTM and CDR2 ANQGSEA. CDR3 in DNA: TGCAGCGTTGAAGCAGGGGGATTCAGCTATGGCTACACCTTC. It encodes CSVEAGGFSYGYTF.

The chain links TRBV5-6 to TRBJ2-7; 9 nucleotides align to TRBD1. This CDR3 is 15 amino acids long. Trimming took 2 bases from V and 7 from J; bases not matched to a gene: 10. Germline CDR1 SGHDT, CDR2 YYEEEE. The CDR3 protein is CASSFTGTGSYEQYF. CDR3 DNA sequence: TGTGCCAGCAGCTTTACCGGGACAGGGTCTTATGAGCAGTACTTC.

The chain carries TRBV6-5 and TRBJ1-1; D is undetermined. The CDR3 loop spans 13 amino acids. The V gene lost 4 bases and the J gene lost 4 bases, with 10 bases spanning the gap. Germline V gene lookup returns CDR1 MNHEY and CDR2 SVGAGI. Here the CDR3 reads CASSSTVFTEAFF. CDR3 DNA sequence: TGTGCCAGCAGTTCCACAGTCTTCACTGAAGCTTTCTTT.